This TCR beta chain was obtained from a study of blood T cell repertoires in COVID-19. Study-level information: The cDNA or gDNA used as material had been derived from T cells, B-cell-depleted T cells, or PBMCs.

J lost 4 bases, V lost 2 bases, and 4 bases had no gene match. This CDR3 has 14 amino acids. Germline V gives CDR1 SGHRS, CDR2 YFSETQ. Libraries were prepared by immunoSEQ multiplex PCR; TCRdb keeps only in-frame clonotypes and omits some of them. The data hold approximately 220,000 clones, with roughly nine tenths observed a single time. As to this clone: Other DNA sequences in this sample translate to the same CDR3.

V and J are TRBV5-1 and TRBJ1-2; 8 bases are shared with TRBD1. This receptor was taken from a man aged 35 to 55 with acute or convalescent COVID-19. Sample: peripheral blood. The chain's CDR3 is CASSFGQGGYGYTF. DNA of the CDR3: TGCGCCAGCAGCTTCGGACAGGGAGGCTATGGCTACACCTTC.